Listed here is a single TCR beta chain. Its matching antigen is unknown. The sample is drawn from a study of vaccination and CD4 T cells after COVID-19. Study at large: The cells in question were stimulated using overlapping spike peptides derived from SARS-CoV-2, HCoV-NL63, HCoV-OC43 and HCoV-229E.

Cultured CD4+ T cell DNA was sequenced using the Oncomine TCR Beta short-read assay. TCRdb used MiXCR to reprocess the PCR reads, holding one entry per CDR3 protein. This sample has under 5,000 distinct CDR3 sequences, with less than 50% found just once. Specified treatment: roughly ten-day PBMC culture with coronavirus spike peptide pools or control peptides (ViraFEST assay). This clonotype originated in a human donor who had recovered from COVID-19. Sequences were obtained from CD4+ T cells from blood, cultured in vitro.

The DNA for the CDR3 is TGCGCCAGCAGCCAAGTTCAGGCAGAGGATTCACCCCTCCACTTT. Protein sequence: CASSQVQAEDSPLHF. The chain couples TRBV4-1 to TRBJ1-6; D ambiguous. The CDR3 loop spans 15 amino acids. The germline V gene encodes CDR1 MGHRA and CDR2 YSYEKL. Trimming cost V 1 base and J 8 bases, with 12 bases left between them.